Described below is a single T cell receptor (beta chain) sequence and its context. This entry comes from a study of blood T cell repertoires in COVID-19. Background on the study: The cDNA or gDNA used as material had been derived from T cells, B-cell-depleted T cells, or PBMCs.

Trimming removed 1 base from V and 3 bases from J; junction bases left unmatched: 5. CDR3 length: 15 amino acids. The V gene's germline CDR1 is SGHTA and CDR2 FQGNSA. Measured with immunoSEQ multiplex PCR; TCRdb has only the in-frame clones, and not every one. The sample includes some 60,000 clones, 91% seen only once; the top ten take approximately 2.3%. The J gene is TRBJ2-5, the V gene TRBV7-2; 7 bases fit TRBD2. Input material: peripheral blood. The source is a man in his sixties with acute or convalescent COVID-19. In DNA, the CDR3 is TGTGCCAGCAGCTTAGGTGGGAGGGCCGAAGAGACCCAGTACTTC. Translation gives CASSLGGRAEETQYF. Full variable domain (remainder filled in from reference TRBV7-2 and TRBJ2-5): GAGVSQSPSNKVTEKGKDVELRCDPISGHTALYWYRQSLGQGLEFLIYFQGNSAPDKSGLPSDRFSAERTGGSVSTLTIQRTQQEDSAVYLCASSLGGRAEETQYFGPGTRLLVL.